What follows are 19 T cell receptor beta chains derived from one specimen sequenced in a study of blood T cell repertoires in COVID-19 (dated by TCRdb to 2020 to 2022). The library was obtained by the immunoSEQ multiplex PCR assay. TCRdb's version of the immuneACCESS table is confined to in-frame rearrangements and falls short of the full clone set. An unresolved V gene accounts for under half of the shortfall where checked; the remainder is of unknown origin. This sample is represented by more than 110,000 clones; about 80% of them were singletons. 5.5% to 7% of the sample is held by the ten biggest clonotypes. The sequenced sample was peripheral blood. The receptors stem from a human donor in a cohort sampled during active COVID-19.

The CDR3 here is CASSVTFNSPLHF. As DNA, the CDR3 is TGTGCCAGCAGCGTCACTTTTAATTCACCCCTCCACTTT. The chain carries TRBV9 and TRBJ1-6; D ambiguous. The CDR3 totals 13 residues. Germline assignment: CDR1 SGDLS and CDR2 YYNGEE. Between the trimmed V and J ends, which lost 2 bases and 6 bases, there was a span of 6 bases.

The table lists this clone with a count of one. V gene TRBV5-1 combines with J gene TRBJ1-1; D call uncertain. The CDR3 spans 16 residues. V was shortened by 3 bases and J by 2 bases, with 17 bases between the two germline ends. CDR1 and CDR2 (germline): SGHRS, YFSETQ. CDR3 sequence reads: CASSSALRGENTEAFF. DNA of the CDR3: TGCGCCAGCAGCTCCGCCCTAAGAGGCGAAAACACTGAAGCTTTCTTT.

The chain uses TRBV6-2 or TRBV6-3 and TRBJ1-1; no clear D. The CDR3 runs to 14 residues. Trimming removed 5 bases at V and 0 bases at J, with 10 bases between. Per the germline V gene, CDR1 is MNHEY and CDR2 is SVGEGT. CDR3 DNA: TGTGCCAGCAGTCTGGAGGGAATGAACACTGAAGCTTTCTTT. This gives the protein CASSLEGMNTEAFF.

This clone was seen ten or more times. V usage is TRBV15 and J usage is TRBJ1-5; D is possibly TRBD1 (5 bases). This CDR3 contains 16 residues. V was cut by 1 base and J by 6 bases, with 16 bases left in between. CDR1 and CDR2 from the germline V gene are LNHNV and YYDKDF (reference sequence). The CDR3 spells CATSRVIVRRGQPQHF. The CDR3 DNA reads as TGTGCCACCAGCAGAGTTATAGTTAGGAGGGGTCAGCCCCAGCATTTT.

J is TRBJ1-3 and V is TRBV7-2; D remains ambiguous. The CDR3 totals 14 residues. V gave up 3 bases and J gave up 4 bases, with 10 bases separating them. The germline V gene encodes CDR1 SGHTA and CDR2 FQGNSA. The CDR3 coding sequence is TGTGCCAGCAGCTTTCGGGAATCCGGAAACACCATATATTTT. The encoded protein is CASSFRESGNTIYF.

The chain is built from TRBV6-5 and TRBJ2-1; TRBD2 might be the D (5 bases). The CDR3 is 13 amino acids. The germline V gene encodes CDR1 MNHEY and CDR2 SVGAGI. Trimming shortened V by 7 bases and J by 7 bases, and 14 bases separated the two germline ends. CDR3 in DNA: TGTGCCAGCACCGCGCCCGGGAAAAATGAGCAGTTCTTC. Encoded protein: CASTAPGKNEQFF.

The chain combines TRBV7-3 with TRBJ2-6, with 8 positions matching TRBD1. Losses at the gene ends were 5 bases for V and 0 bases for J; bases not matched to a gene: 6. The length of the CDR3 is 17 residues. The germline V gene has CDR1 SGHTA and CDR2 FQGTGA. CDR3 region: CASSPTGAISGANVLTF. The DNA for the CDR3 is TGTGCCAGCAGCCCGACAGGGGCGATCTCTGGGGCCAACGTCCTGACTTTC.

This rearrangement joins TRBV7-9 to TRBJ1-4; tentatively, D is TRBD1 (5 bases). This CDR3 contains 16 residues. The germline CDR1 and CDR2 sequences are SEHNR and FQNEAQ (reference sequence). V was cut by 5 bases and J by 0 bases, with 13 bases left in between. The DNA of the CDR3 is TGTGCCAGCAGCCAGGGAACCCCCTCAACTAATGAAAAACTGTTTTTT. Translation: CASSQGTPSTNEKLFF.

V is TRBV6-1 and J is TRBJ1-3; the match to TRBD1 covers 7 bases. CDR3 length: 14 residues. The germline gives CDR1 MNHNS, CDR2 SASEGT. V gave up 0 bases and J gave up 14 bases; unmatched junction bases: 10. CDR3 amino acids: CASSEARETGPLYF. The CDR3 nucleotides are TGTGCCAGCAGTGAAGCGAGGGAGACAGGGCCTTTATATTTT.

The V call is TRBV5-8, the J call TRBJ2-6; D possibly corresponds to TRBD1 (5 bases). Trimming stripped 4 bases from V and 0 bases from J, with 11 bases between. Per the germline V gene, CDR1 is SGHTS and CDR2 is YDEGEE. The CDR3 loop spans 16 amino acids. This CDR3 is CASSLGANSGANVLTF. DNA of the CDR3: TGTGCCAGCAGCCTAGGGGCGAACTCTGGGGCCAACGTCCTGACTTTC. The full variable domain, completed using reference TRBV5-8 and TRBJ2-6, is EAGVTQSPTHLIKTRGQQATLRCSPISGHTSVYWYQQALGLGLQFLLWYDEGEERNRGNFPPRFSGRQFPNYSSELNVNALELEDSALYLCASSLGANSGANVLTFGAGSRLTVL.

The CDR3 is CASSLTGTYEQYF. CDR3 bases: TGTGCCAGCAGCTTAACGGGGACCTACGAGCAGTACTTC. The genes are TRBV7-2 and TRBJ2-7; maybe TRBD2 (5 bases). The CDR3 contains 13 residues. V was pared by 2 bases and J by 2 bases, with 7 bases between. CDR1 is SGHTA and CDR2 is FQGNSA in the germline V gene.

The chain carries TRBV9 and TRBJ1-2, with 8 bases matching TRBD1. The CDR3 extends over 16 amino acids. CDR1 and CDR2 from the germline V gene are SGDLS and YYNGEE. V dropped 4 bases and J dropped 2; count of bases not matched to a gene: 10. CDR3 sequence (DNA): TGTGCCAGCAGCCTCCACGACAGGGGAACGAACTATGGCTACACCTTC. This codes for CASSLHDRGTNYGYTF.

This clone was seen a single time. The chain has TRBV28 and TRBJ2-1, with TRBD2 identical over 7 bases. The germline gives CDR1 MDHEN, CDR2 SYDVKM. The CDR3 totals 14 residues. Unmatched junction bases numbered 14, after V lost 8 bases and J lost 10 bases. The chain's CDR3 is CASHLSGLTGEQFF. In DNA, the CDR3 is TGTGCCAGCCACCTTAGCGGGCTCACGGGGGAGCAGTTCTTC.

This clone was seen just once. This chain uses TRBV2 with TRBJ1-2; D is ambiguous. Germline loops: CDR1 SNHLY, CDR2 FYNNEI. The CDR3 is 13 amino acids. V lost 5 bases and J lost 3, with 10 bases in between. The CDR3 sequence: CASSPGSYYGYTF. CDR3 bases: TGTGCCAGCAGTCCCGGGAGCTACTATGGCTACACCTTC.

This chain connects TRBV27 to TRBJ1-2; tentatively, D is TRBD1 (6 bases). Per the germline V gene, CDR1 is MNHEY and CDR2 is SMNVEV (reference sequence). V was pared by 5 bases and J by 4 bases, with 14 bases between. The CDR3 has 14 residues. CDR3 nucleotide sequence: TGTGCCAGCAGTCCCCGGGGAGGGGGCTATGGCTACACCTTC. It codes for CASSPRGGGYGYTF.

CDR3 coding DNA: TGTGCCAGCAGATACGCCAGGACTGACTTCCGCGAGCAGTACTTC. This gives the protein CASRYARTDFREQYF. The chain carries TRBV6-2 or TRBV6-3 and TRBJ2-7; possible D gene TRBD2, 5 bases. The V and J ends lost 6 bases and 6 bases respectively, with 21 bases between them. Germline CDR1 MNHEY, CDR2 SVGEGT. CDR3 length equals 15 residues.

V gene TRBV6-5 combines with J gene TRBJ1-1; maybe TRBD1 (5 bases). Germline V gene lookup returns CDR1 MNHEY and CDR2 SVGAGI. With 5 bases removed from V and 10 bases from J, the gap between germline ends came to 14 bases. This CDR3 is built from 12 residues. The DNA for the CDR3 is TGTGCCAGCAGTCGTCAGGGATTGGGAGCTTTCTTT. It encodes CASSRQGLGAFF.

The rearrangement uses TRBV12-3 or TRBV12-4 and TRBJ2-7; a weak D match, TRBD1 (5 bases). CDR3 length: 11 residues. The V end lost 3 bases, the J end lost 6 bases, and 6 bases lay between the germline ends. CDR3 bases: TGTGCCAGCAGTTTGACAGCCGAGCAGTACTTC. Protein sequence: CASSLTAEQYF.

This clone was detected only once. The chain joins TRBV29-1 to TRBJ2-5; the D is unclear. CDR1 is SQVTM, CDR2 ANQGSEA, per germline. V dropped 3 bases and J dropped 2 bases, with 7 bases sitting between them. This CDR3 region has 12 residues. CDR3 residues: CSVEEQQETQYF. The CDR3 DNA is TGCAGCGTTGAGGAACAGCAAGAGACCCAGTACTTC.